The 5 T cell receptor beta chains presented below share a single source sample, sequenced in a study of cytomegalovirus exposure and HLA in healthy donors. Profiling relied on immunoSEQ multiplex PCR, and the TCRdb table lists in-frame clones only, not all of them. The table lists 65,000 to 80,000 clones, over 85% of them singletons. Input material: PBMCs. Receptors were obtained from a woman in her late teens or twenties in good health and CMV-seronegative.

The chain recombines TRBV5-1 with TRBJ2-5; TRBD1 might be the D (6 bases). The CDR3 is made up of 14 amino acids. Germline CDR1 is SGHRS and CDR2 is YFSETQ. Trimming took 6 bases from V and 4 from J, leaving 16 bases between them. CDR3 loop: CASTPGTGLETQYF. The CDR3 DNA is TGCGCCAGCACCCCCGGAACAGGGCTAGAGACCCAGTACTTC.

The chain combines TRBV7-8 with TRBJ1-1; the D gene is possibly TRBD1 (6 bases). The CDR3 spans 16 residues. Per germline, CDR1 SGHVS and CDR2 FQNEAQ. Deletions cut 6 bases from V and 0 bases from J, with 17 bases between. The CDR3 region has the DNA TGTGCCAGCAGTTATCCTTCGGACAGCCTGAACACTGAAGCTTTCTTT. As protein: CASSYPSDSLNTEAFF.

This rearrangement joins TRBV6-5 to TRBJ1-1; TRBD1 aligns across 7 bases. Germline CDR1 MNHEY, CDR2 SVGAGI. There are 15 residues in the CDR3. Trimming cost V 6 bases and J 0 bases; bases outside gene matches: 7. The CDR3 sequence is CASSLQGTLNTEAFF. The CDR3 region has the DNA TGTGCCAGCAGCCTACAGGGGACACTGAACACTGAAGCTTTCTTT.

The chain links TRBV7-2 to TRBJ1-2; perhaps TRBD1 as D (6 bases). CDR3 length: 13 amino acids. The V gene lost 4 bases and the J gene lost 5 bases, with 11 bases spanning the gap. From germline, CDR1 is SGHTA and CDR2 FQGNSA. The CDR3 loop is CASSSTGFYGYTF. In nucleotides, the CDR3 is TGTGCCAGCAGCTCGACAGGATTTTATGGCTACACCTTC. Looking up the rest from reference TRBV7-2 and TRBJ1-2 gives the full variable domain: GAGVSQSPSNKVTEKGKDVELRCDPISGHTALYWYRQSLGQGLEFLIYFQGNSAPDKSGLPSDRFSAERTGGSVSTLTIQRTQQEDSAVYLCASSSTGFYGYTFGSGTRLTVV.

This sequence joins TRBV7-2 and TRBJ2-5, with 7 bases fitting TRBD2. This CDR3 spans 14 amino acids. From germline, CDR1 is SGHTA and CDR2 FQGNSA. The trim removed 5 bases at V and 1 base at J, leaving 4 bases unmatched. The CDR3 is CASSPSGVQETQYF. The CDR3 coding sequence is TGTGCCAGCAGCCCGAGCGGGGTCCAAGAGACCCAGTACTTC.